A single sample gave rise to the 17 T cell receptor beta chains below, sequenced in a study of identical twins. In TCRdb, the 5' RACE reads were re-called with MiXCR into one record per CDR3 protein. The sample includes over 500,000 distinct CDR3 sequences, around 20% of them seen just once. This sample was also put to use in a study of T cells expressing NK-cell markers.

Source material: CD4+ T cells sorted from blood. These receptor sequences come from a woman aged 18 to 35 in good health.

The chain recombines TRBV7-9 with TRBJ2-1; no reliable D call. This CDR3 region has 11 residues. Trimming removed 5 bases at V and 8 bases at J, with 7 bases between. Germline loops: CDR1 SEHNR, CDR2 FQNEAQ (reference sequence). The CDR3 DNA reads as TGTGCCAGCAGCCAAGAAGATGAGCAGTTCTTC. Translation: CASSQEDEQFF.

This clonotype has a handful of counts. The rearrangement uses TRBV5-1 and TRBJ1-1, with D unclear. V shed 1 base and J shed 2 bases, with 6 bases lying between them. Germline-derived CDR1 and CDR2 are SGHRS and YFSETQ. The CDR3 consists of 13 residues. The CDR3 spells CASSLIGNTEAFF. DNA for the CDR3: TGCGCCAGCAGCTTGATCGGCAACACTGAAGCTTTCTTT.

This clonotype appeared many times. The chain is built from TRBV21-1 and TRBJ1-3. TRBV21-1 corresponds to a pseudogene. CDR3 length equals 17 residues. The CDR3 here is CASSPQDGLSSGNTIYF. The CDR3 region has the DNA TGTGCCAGCAGCCCTCAGGACGGTCTGAGCTCTGGAAACACCATATATTTT.

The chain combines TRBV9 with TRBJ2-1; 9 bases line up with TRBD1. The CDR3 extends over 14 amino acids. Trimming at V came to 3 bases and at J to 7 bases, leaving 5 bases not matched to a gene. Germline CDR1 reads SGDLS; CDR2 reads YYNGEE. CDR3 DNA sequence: TGTGCCAGCAGCGAGGGGACAGGGCGAAATGAGCAGTTCTTC. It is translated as CASSEGTGRNEQFF.

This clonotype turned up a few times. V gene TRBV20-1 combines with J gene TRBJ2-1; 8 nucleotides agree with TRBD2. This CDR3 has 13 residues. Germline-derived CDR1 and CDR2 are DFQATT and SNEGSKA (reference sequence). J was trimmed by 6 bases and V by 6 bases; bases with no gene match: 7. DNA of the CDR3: TGCAGTGCAAAACGCGGGAGGCTCAATGAGCAGTTCTTC. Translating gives CSAKRGRLNEQFF.

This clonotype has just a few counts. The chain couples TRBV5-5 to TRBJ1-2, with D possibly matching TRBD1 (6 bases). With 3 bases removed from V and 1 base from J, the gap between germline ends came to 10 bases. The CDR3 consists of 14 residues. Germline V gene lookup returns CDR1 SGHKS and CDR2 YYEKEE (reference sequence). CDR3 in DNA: TGTGCCAGCAGCTGGGACATCTTTAACTATGGCTACACCTTC. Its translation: CASSWDIFNYGYTF.

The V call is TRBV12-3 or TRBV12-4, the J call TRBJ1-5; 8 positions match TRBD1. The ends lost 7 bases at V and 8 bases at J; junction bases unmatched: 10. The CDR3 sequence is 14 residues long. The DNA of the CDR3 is TGTGCCAGCAATCCACAGGGGGGAATCAAGCCCCAGCATTTT. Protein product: CASNPQGGIKPQHF.

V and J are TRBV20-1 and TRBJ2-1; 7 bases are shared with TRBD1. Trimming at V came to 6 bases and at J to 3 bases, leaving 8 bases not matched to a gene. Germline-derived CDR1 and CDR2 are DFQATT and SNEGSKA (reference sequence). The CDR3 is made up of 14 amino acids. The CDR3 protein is CSAGRTGHYNEQFF. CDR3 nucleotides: TGCAGTGCCGGACGGACAGGTCACTACAATGAGCAGTTCTTC.

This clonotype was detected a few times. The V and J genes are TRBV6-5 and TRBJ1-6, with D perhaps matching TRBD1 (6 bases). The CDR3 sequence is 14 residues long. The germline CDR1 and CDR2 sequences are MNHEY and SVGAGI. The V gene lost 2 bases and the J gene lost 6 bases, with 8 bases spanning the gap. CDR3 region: CASSYADSNSPLHF. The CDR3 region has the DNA TGTGCCAGCAGTTACGCGGACAGTAATTCACCCCTCCACTTT.

This chain's CDR3 is CASSLAKGRAMSYGYTF. CDR3 coding DNA: TGTGCCAGCAGCTTAGCCAAGGGGAGGGCTATGAGCTATGGCTACACCTTC. This sequence joins TRBV7-9 and TRBJ1-2, with D perhaps matching TRBD1 (5 bases). CDR3 length: 17 amino acids. Germline V lookup: CDR1 SEHNR, CDR2 FQNEAQ (reference sequence). V gave up 0 bases and J gave up 4 bases, with 18 bases separating them.

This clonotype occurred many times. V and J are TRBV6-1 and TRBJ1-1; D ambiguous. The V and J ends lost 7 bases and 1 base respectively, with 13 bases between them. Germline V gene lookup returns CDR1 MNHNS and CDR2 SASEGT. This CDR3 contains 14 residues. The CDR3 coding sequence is TGTGCCAGCACTCCCATAGAGAGGAACACTGAAGCTTTCTTT. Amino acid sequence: CASTPIERNTEAFF.

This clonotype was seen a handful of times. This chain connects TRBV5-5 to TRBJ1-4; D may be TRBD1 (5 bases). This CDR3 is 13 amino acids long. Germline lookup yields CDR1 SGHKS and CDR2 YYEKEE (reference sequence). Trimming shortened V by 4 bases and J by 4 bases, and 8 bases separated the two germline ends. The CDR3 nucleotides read TGTGCCAGCAGCCCCGACAGTAATGAAAAACTGTTTTTT. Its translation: CASSPDSNEKLFF.

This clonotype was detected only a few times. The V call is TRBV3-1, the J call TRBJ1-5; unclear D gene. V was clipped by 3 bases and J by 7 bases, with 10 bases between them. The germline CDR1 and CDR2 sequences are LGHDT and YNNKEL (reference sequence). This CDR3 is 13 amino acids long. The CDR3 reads CASSQASQQPQHF. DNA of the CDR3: TGTGCCAGCAGCCAGGCCTCTCAACAGCCCCAGCATTTT. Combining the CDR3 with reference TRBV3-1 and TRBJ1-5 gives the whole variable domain DTAVSQTPKYLVTQMGNDKSIKCEQNLGHDTMYWYKQDSKKFLKIMFSYNNKELIINETVPNRFSPKSPDKAHLNLHINSLELGDSAVYFCASSQASQQPQHFGDGTRLSIL.

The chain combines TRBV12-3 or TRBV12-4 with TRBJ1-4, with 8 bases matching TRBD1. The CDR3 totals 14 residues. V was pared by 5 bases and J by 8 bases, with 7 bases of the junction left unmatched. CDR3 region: CASSQWTGNEKLFF. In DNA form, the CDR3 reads TGTGCCAGCAGTCAGTGGACAGGGAACGAAAAACTGTTTTTT.

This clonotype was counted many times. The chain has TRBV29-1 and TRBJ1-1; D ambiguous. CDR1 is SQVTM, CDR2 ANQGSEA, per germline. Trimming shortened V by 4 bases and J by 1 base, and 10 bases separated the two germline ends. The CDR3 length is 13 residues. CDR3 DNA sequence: TGCAGCGTTGTTCTTCGGGCGAACACTGAAGCTTTCTTT. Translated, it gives CSVVLRANTEAFF.

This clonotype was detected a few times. The CDR3, as DNA: TGCGCCAGCAGGGGTCGGGAGCCCTACGAGCAGTACTTC. Translated: CASRGREPYEQYF. The chain employs TRBV5-1 and TRBJ2-7; D is possibly TRBD2 (6 bases). The CDR3 is made up of 13 amino acids. Germline V lookup: CDR1 SGHRS, CDR2 YFSETQ. V lost 5 bases, J lost 2 bases, and 11 bases lay in between. The whole variable domain, filled in from reference TRBV5-1 and TRBJ2-7, reads KAGVTQTPRYLIKTRGQQVTLSCSPISGHRSVSWYQQTPGQGLQFLFEYFSETQRNKGNFPGRFSGRQFSNSRSEMNVSTLELGDSALYLCASRGREPYEQYFGPGTRLTVT.

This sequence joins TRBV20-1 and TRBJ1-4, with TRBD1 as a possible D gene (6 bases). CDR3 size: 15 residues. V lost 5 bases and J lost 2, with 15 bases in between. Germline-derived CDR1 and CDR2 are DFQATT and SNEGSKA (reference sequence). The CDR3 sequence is CSADSRGFTNEKLFF. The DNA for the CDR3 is TGCAGTGCTGACTCAAGGGGGTTCACTAATGAAAAACTGTTTTTT.